These 6 T cell receptor delta chains were sequenced from one sample in a study of γδ T cells in repeated Plasmodium falciparum infection (dated by TCRdb to the early 2020s). For bulk TCR repertoire analysis, Vgamma9/Vdelta2+ and Vdelta2-negative gammadelta T cell populations were flow-sorted out of peripheral blood mononuclear cells. Receptor libraries were prepared by multiplex PCR. Reads for this sample came from an Illumina MiSeq. TCRdb called clones afresh from the public reads with CATT; identical DNA rows were later merged. The sample contains 80,000 to 95,000 delta-chain clones, 1.4% of them found a single time. 9% of the sample is taken by the ten largest. The sample was gamma-delta T cells from blood. Every receptor here comes from a pool of human donors (malaria-infected and uninfected, not separated).

A remark on this clone: Possible read error: a much larger clone is one base away. The rearrangement links TRDV1 to TRDJ1, with D perhaps matching TRDD3 (5 bases). Germline matching of the DNA provided the J gene here, since TCRdb leaves it blank. The CDR3 spans 17 residues. The germline gives CDR1 TSWWSYY, CDR2 QGS. The CDR3 nucleotides are TGCGCTCTTGGGGAACGTACTTCTCCACTTGGAGCCGATAAACTCATCTTT. This sequence encodes CALGERTSPLGADKLIF.

The sample holds a few counts of this clone. TCRdb's protein for this DNA is that of a much larger clone and differs from the translation at residue 14, likely a read error; the protein shown is the DNA translation. The rearrangement links TRDV1 to TRDJ1; 9 nucleotides line up with TRDD3. No J segment appears in TCRdb, so it was assigned here by matching the sequence to germline. Germline V gene sequence: CDR1 TSWWSYY, CDR2 QGS. J lost 10 bases, V lost 2 bases, and 29 bases had no gene match. The CDR3 has 21 amino acids. In DNA, the CDR3 is TGTGCTCTTGGGGAATTTCCCTATAATCACGTGGGGGATATGCGTATCGGGGGACTCATCTTT. Translating gives CALGEFPYNHVGDMRIGGLIF.

In its sample, this clone was seen a few times. One base separates it from a far larger clone, so it is likely a read error. The sample has other DNA sequences that encode this CDR3 too. The chain combines TRDV1 with TRDJ1; 11 bases match TRDD3. Here the J gene came from matching the DNA to germline, since TCRdb omits it. The junction had 32 bases not matched to a gene; V was cut back by 5 bases and J by 0 bases. The CDR3 has 25 amino acids. CDR1 is TSWWSYY and CDR2 is QGS in the germline V gene. The CDR3 spells CALGKGSSYIHYGGYAYSYTDKLIF. The CDR3 nucleotides are TGTGCTCTTGGGAAGGGGAGTTCCTACATCCATTATGGGGGATACGCCTACTCCTACACCGATAAACTCATCTTT.

J is TRDJ1 and V is TRDV1; 8 bases match TRDD3. TCRdb supplies no J gene; here it was assigned by aligning the nucleotide sequence to germline. Germline CDR1 reads TSWWSYY; CDR2 reads QGS. This CDR3 spans 22 amino acids. V gave up 5 bases and J gave up 2 bases; unmatched junction bases: 28. The CDR3 DNA reads TGTGCTCTTGGGCCACCAAGCCCTCCTATGGCACTGGGGGGGTCCACGACCGATAAACTCATCTTT. This encodes CALGPPSPPMALGGSTTDKLIF.

The chain recombines TRDV1 with TRDJ1, with TRDD3 matching 9 bases. TCRdb leaves out the J gene; it was filled in here by matching the DNA to germline. The germline V gene encodes CDR1 TSWWSYY and CDR2 QGS. V lost 4 bases and J lost 6; bases outside the gene matches: 18. This CDR3 spans 18 amino acids. DNA of the CDR3: TGTGCTCTTGGGGGACTATTCCGCCGATTGGGGGATATATATAAACTCATCTTT. This codes for CALGGLFRRLGDIYKLIF.

Comment on this clone: The mismatch at residue 13 between this DNA's translation and the TCRdb protein of a much larger clone likely reflects a read error; the protein shown is translated from the DNA. V gene TRDV1 combines with J gene TRDJ1; 8 bases fit TRDD2. The CDR3 is made up of 19 amino acids. Trimming took 2 bases from V and 9 from J; bases not matched to a gene: 23. Germline CDR1 and CDR2: TSWWSYY and QGS. The CDR3 nucleotides are TGTGCTCTTGGGGAATTTAGTCCCTCCTTCCTATCCGAGGCTGGAGAACTCATCTTT. Amino acids: CALGEFSPSFLSEAGELIF.